Listed below are T cell receptor beta chains from one sample, sequenced in a study of blood T cell repertoires in COVID-19. Assay: immunoSEQ multiplex PCR; the TCRdb copy retains only in-frame clones and omits some. The sample gives about 120,000 clones, about 88% of which show up once; roughly 1.1% is in the top ten. Sequencing was performed on peripheral blood. All receptors come from a woman aged 80 or older with acute or convalescent COVID-19. CDR3s include the opening cysteine and the closing phenylalanine or tryptophan. A D gene is named only where the DNA matches it firmly.

V gene	J gene	D gene	CDR3 protein	CDR3 DNA
TRBV19	TRBJ2-7	NA	CASSPGTSSYEQYF	TGTGCCAGTAGTCCCGGGACTTCCTCCTACGAGCAGTACTTC
TRBV6-5	TRBJ1-6	TRBD1	CASSRQGHNSPLHF	TGTGCCAGCAGTAGACAGGGCCATAATTCACCCCTCCACTTT
TRBV4-3	TRBJ1-3	TRBD1	CASSQDLDREVSGNTIYF	TGCGCCAGCAGCCAAGATCTCGACAGGGAAGTCTCTGGAAACACCATATATTTT
TRBV6-5	TRBJ2-7	TRBD1	CASSDRASSYEQYF	TGTGCCAGCTCAGACAGGGCCTCCTCCTACGAGCAGTACTTC
TRBV5-5	TRBJ1-3	NA	CASSLRGAGNTIYF	TGTGCCAGCAGCTTGCGGGGGGCTGGAAACACCATATATTTT
TRBV6-5	TRBJ2-7	TRBD1	CASRRTGALGYEQYF	TGTGCCAGCAGGAGGACAGGGGCCCTAGGATACGAGCAGTACTTC
TRBV6-5	TRBJ1-6	TRBD1	CASRTGGRNSPLHF	TGTGCCAGCAGGACAGGGGGTCGTAATTCACCCCTCCACTTT
TRBV7-8	TRBJ2-7	NA	CASRLGPGLSYEQYF	TGTGCCAGCAGATTGGGCCCCGGCCTCTCCTACGAGCAGTACTTC
TRBV19	TRBJ1-5	TRBD1	CASSMGTGYNQPQHF	TGTGCCAGTAGTATGGGGACAGGGTACAATCAGCCCCAGCATTTT
TRBV5-1	TRBJ2-3	TRBD2	CASSLGGGDTDTQYF	TGCGCCAGCAGCTTGGGCGGGGGAGACACAGATACGCAGTATTTT
TRBV19	TRBJ2-7	TRBD1	CASRGPGQGGIEQYF	TGTGCCAGTAGGGGACCGGGACAGGGGGGGATCGAGCAGTACTTC
TRBV28	TRBJ1-2	TRBD1	CASSLGSGTGISYGYTF	TGTGCCAGCAGTTTGGGGTCCGGGACAGGGATTAGCTATGGCTACACCTTC